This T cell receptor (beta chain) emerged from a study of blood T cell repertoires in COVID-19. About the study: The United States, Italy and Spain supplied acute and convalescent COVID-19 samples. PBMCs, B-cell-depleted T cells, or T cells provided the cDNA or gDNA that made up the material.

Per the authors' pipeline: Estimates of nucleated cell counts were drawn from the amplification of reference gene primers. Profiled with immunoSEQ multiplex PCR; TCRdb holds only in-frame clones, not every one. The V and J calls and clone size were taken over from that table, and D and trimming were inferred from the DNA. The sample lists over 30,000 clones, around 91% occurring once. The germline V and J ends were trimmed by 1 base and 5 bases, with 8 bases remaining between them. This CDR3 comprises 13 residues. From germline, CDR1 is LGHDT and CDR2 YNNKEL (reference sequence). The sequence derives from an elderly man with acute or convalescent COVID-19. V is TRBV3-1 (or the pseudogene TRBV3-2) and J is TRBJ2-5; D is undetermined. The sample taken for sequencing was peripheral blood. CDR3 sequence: CASSQVRAETQYF. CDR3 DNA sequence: TGTGCCAGCAGCCAAGTGAGAGCGGAGACCCAGTACTTC.